The 22 T cell receptor beta chains listed next were all sequenced from one sample in a study of T cell repertoires in cytomegalovirus infection. For these TCRs, the target antigens are not known. TCRdb reprocessed the reads via MiXCR and lists one record per CDR3 protein. The table records around 770,000 distinct CDR3 sequences, 25% to 35% of them present only once. The sample in question was cultured CD8+ T cells from PBMCs, obtained from culture after CMV antigen stimulation. The receptors were sampled from a human donor in good health (CMV status not recorded). Some clones in this sample may be carry-over from other donors' samples.

This chain joins TRBV12-3 or TRBV12-4 and TRBJ2-3, with D tentatively TRBD1 or TRBD2 (7 bases each). Trimming removed 10 bases at V and 5 bases at J, with 13 bases between. This CDR3 has 12 residues. The CDR3 DNA reads TGTGCCACCGACAGGGAGGGAGATACGCAGTATTTT. This sequence encodes CATDREGDTQYF.

The chain is built from TRBV7-9 and TRBJ1-1, with 7 positions matching TRBD1. Germline V gene data show CDR1 as SEHNR and CDR2 as FQNEAQ (reference sequence). The trim removed 3 bases at V and 5 bases at J, leaving 6 bases unmatched. CDR3 size: 14 residues. The CDR3 DNA reads as TGTGCCAGCAGCTTCGACAGGGAATTGACTGAAGCTTTCTTT. Translation: CASSFDRELTEAFF. Using reference TRBV7-9 and TRBJ1-1 for the parts outside the CDR3, the full variable domain is DTGVSQNPRHKITKRGQNVTFRCDPISEHNRLYWYRQTLGQGPEFLTYFQNEAQLEKSRLLSDRFSAERPKGSFSTLEIQRTEQGDSAMYLCASSFDRELTEAFFGQGTRLTVV.

This clonotype has a handful of counts. This chain uses TRBV7-9 with TRBJ1-3; 8 bases fit TRBD1. The CDR3 has 14 residues. Germline V gives CDR1 SEHNR, CDR2 FQNEAQ (reference sequence). V shed 5 bases, J shed 7 bases, and the junction held 7 bases outside the gene matches. The CDR3 DNA is TGTGCCAGCAGCGAGGACAGGGTGATTAACACCATATATTTT. Its protein is CASSEDRVINTIYF.

As regards this clonotype: This sequence may be a read error, since a much larger clone differs from it by one base. The rearrangement joins TRBV7-4 to TRBJ2-2; D possibly corresponds to TRBD1 (6 bases). This CDR3 is 17 amino acids long. The germline V gene encodes CDR1 SGHVT and CDR2 SQSDAQ. V was cut by 5 bases and J by 1 base, with 17 bases left in between. CDR3 sequence reads: CASSTRNIGGNTGELFF. DNA for the CDR3: TGTGCCAGCAGCACTCGAAACATAGGGGGGAACACCGGGGAGCTGTTTTTT. The full variable domain, completed using reference TRBV7-4 and TRBJ2-2, is GAGVSQSPRYKVAKRGRDVALRCDSISGHVTLYWYRQTLGQGSEVLTYSQSDAQRDKSGRPSGRFSAERPERSVSTLKIQRTEQGDSAVYLCASSTRNIGGNTGELFFGEGSRLTVL.

This clonotype was seen more than once but under ten times. CDR3 residues: CASSILQESNQPQHF. DNA of the CDR3: TGTGCCAGTAGTATACTACAGGAGAGTAATCAGCCCCAGCATTTT. The chain couples TRBV19 to TRBJ1-5; D is possibly TRBD1 (5 bases). Looked up from germline, CDR1 is LNHDA and CDR2 is SQIVND (reference sequence). V was trimmed by 2 bases and J by 4 bases, leaving 12 bases between them. The CDR3 length is 15 residues. The whole variable domain, remainder taken from reference TRBV19 and TRBJ1-5, is DGGITQSPKYLFRKEGQNVTLSCEQNLNHDAMYWYRQDPGQGLRLIYYSQIVNDFQKGDIAEGYSVSREKKESFPLTVTSAQKNPTAFYLCASSILQESNQPQHFGDGTRLSIL.

This clonotype was recorded a few times. The chain has TRBV6-2 or TRBV6-3 and TRBJ1-5; D may be TRBD1 (6 bases). The CDR3 has 14 amino acids. V was clipped by 8 bases and J by 3 bases, with 14 bases between them. Germline V lookup: CDR1 MNHEY, CDR2 SVGEGT. The CDR3 sequence is CASAHDRYNQPQHF. The CDR3 region has the DNA TGTGCCAGCGCTCACGACAGGTACAATCAGCCCCAGCATTTT.

This chain links TRBV27 with TRBJ2-7, with D possibly TRBD1 on 5 matching bases. The CDR3 is made up of 14 amino acids. From germline, CDR1 is MNHEY and CDR2 SMNVEV (reference sequence). The V and J ends lost 4 bases and 0 bases respectively, with 10 bases between them. The CDR3: CASSSGSGSYEQYF. CDR3 DNA sequence: TGTGCCAGCAGTTCAGGGTCGGGCTCCTACGAGCAGTACTTC.

This chain links TRBV12-3 or TRBV12-4 with TRBJ1-4; the D gene is possibly TRBD1 (5 bases). The CDR3 is made up of 16 amino acids. With 3 bases removed from V and 8 bases from J, the gap between germline ends came to 19 bases. CDR3 sequence (DNA): TGTGCCAGCAGTTTCGGCGGGGCGCTCGGGGAGGAAAAACTGTTTTTT. Its protein product is CASSFGGALGEEKLFF.

Only a few counts were recorded for this clonotype. The J gene is TRBJ2-1, the V gene TRBV2; 13 nucleotides match TRBD2. This CDR3 has 17 amino acids. J gave up 6 bases and V 6 bases, and 11 bases lay outside the gene matches. The germline CDR1 and CDR2 sequences are SNHLY and FYNNEI. The CDR3 bases are TGTGCCAGCAGGGAGAGTCCGGGACTAGCGGGGTCCAATGAGCAGTTCTTC. It specifies CASRESPGLAGSNEQFF.

The chain combines TRBV28 with TRBJ1-1; TRBD1 agrees at 7 bases. This CDR3 has 18 residues. The germline CDR1 and CDR2 sequences are MDHEN and SYDVKM. The V gene end was trimmed by 5 bases and the J gene end by 1 base; junction bases not matched to a gene: 16. CDR3 protein: CASSPRNRGSYKNTEAFF. The CDR3 DNA follows: TGTGCCAGCAGTCCCAGGAACAGGGGTTCCTACAAGAACACTGAAGCTTTCTTT.

V and J are TRBV7-9 and TRBJ2-7; no clear D gene. The CDR3 consists of 13 residues. V dropped 6 bases and J dropped 2 bases, with 11 bases sitting between them. The V gene's germline CDR1 is SEHNR and CDR2 FQNEAQ (reference sequence). CDR3 coding DNA: TGTGCCAGCAGTTTAAACTACCCCTACGAGCAGTACTTC. This sequence encodes CASSLNYPYEQYF.

The chain has TRBV18 and TRBJ2-3; 9 bases align to TRBD2. Germline lookup yields CDR1 KGHSH and CDR2 LQKENI. This CDR3 has 19 residues. The V segment lost 2 bases and the J segment 7 bases; nucleotides outside the gene matches: 19. The CDR3 here is CASSPATSGGLAEEYTQYF. Written as DNA, the CDR3 is TGTGCCAGCTCACCAGCTACAAGCGGGGGGCTCGCAGAAGAATATACGCAGTATTTT. Using reference TRBV18 and TRBJ2-3 for the parts outside the CDR3, the full variable domain is NAGVMQNPRHLVRRRGQEARLRCSPMKGHSHVYWYRQLPEEGLKFMVYLQKENIIDESGMPKERFSAEFPKEGPSILRIQQVVRGDSAAYFCASSPATSGGLAEEYTQYFGPGTRLTVL.

The chain combines TRBV6-5 with TRBJ1-6; tentatively, D is TRBD1 (6 bases). V was pared by 5 bases and J by 8 bases, with 16 bases between. The CDR3 has 15 amino acids. Germline values: CDR1 MNHEY, CDR2 SVGAGI. The CDR3 region has the DNA TGTGCCAGCAGTCCCAGGGGATCGGTTCATTCACCCCTCCACTTT. Its translation: CASSPRGSVHSPLHF.

This clonotype has ten or more counts. The chain joins TRBV7-8 to TRBJ1-5; maybe TRBD1 (6 bases). CDR1 and CDR2 from the germline V gene are SGHVS and FQNEAQ. The V and J ends lost 6 bases and 0 bases respectively, with 18 bases between them. The CDR3 loop spans 17 amino acids. CDR3 loop: CASRSTGTRYSNQPQHF. As DNA, the CDR3 is TGTGCCAGCAGATCCACCGGGACAAGGTATAGCAATCAGCCCCAGCATTTT.

The CDR3 protein is CASRTFQGQYF. The CDR3 region has the DNA TGTGCCAGCAGAACTTTTCAGGGGCAGTATTTT. The V and J genes are TRBV12-3 or TRBV12-4 and TRBJ2-3; D may be TRBD1 (5 bases). The CDR3 length is 11 residues. The germline V and J ends were trimmed by 6 bases and 11 bases, with 12 bases remaining between them.

The V gene is TRBV7-9, the J gene TRBJ1-3; D uncertain. The germline V and J ends were trimmed by 5 bases and 0 bases, with 14 bases remaining between them. The V gene's germline CDR1 is SEHNR and CDR2 FQNEAQ (reference sequence). This CDR3 is 16 amino acids long. The CDR3: CASSPKPIYSGNTIYF. In nucleotides, the CDR3 is TGTGCCAGCAGCCCAAAGCCGATTTACTCTGGAAACACCATATATTTT.

This clonotype has only a few counts. The genes are TRBV12-3 or TRBV12-4 and TRBJ2-7; the match to TRBD2 covers 9 bases. The CDR3 has 17 residues. The V gene end was trimmed by 2 bases and the J gene end by 1 base; junction bases not matched to a gene: 9. In nucleotides, the CDR3 is TGTGCCAGCAGTTTAAGTTCGGCTAGCGGGGTATCCTACGAGCAGTACTTC. Translated, it gives CASSLSSASGVSYEQYF.

This clonotype was counted a few times. The chain links TRBV10-3 to TRBJ1-5, with a possible D match to TRBD1 (5 bases). V was shortened by 3 bases and J by 5 bases, with 8 bases between the two germline ends. Germline loops: CDR1 ENHRY, CDR2 SYGVKD. The CDR3 loop spans 13 amino acids. The CDR3 loop is CAISDGGYQPQHF. CDR3 nucleotide sequence: TGTGCCATCAGTGACGGGGGGTATCAGCCCCAGCATTTT.

A word on this clonotype: This sequence may be a read error, since a much larger clone differs from it by one base. The chain links TRBV6-5 to TRBJ1-1; D may be TRBD1 (5 bases). V lost 2 bases to trimming and J lost 5 bases, with 12 bases between them. CDR1 MNHEY and CDR2 SVGAGI come from the germline V gene. The CDR3 is 14 amino acids. In DNA, the CDR3 is TGTGCCAGCAGTTACGAAGGGGCTTGGACTGAAGCTTTCTTT. Protein product: CASSYEGAWTEAFF.

This clonotype was found a few times. The chain is built from TRBV7-2 and TRBJ1-2, with D perhaps matching TRBD1 (6 bases). CDR3 size: 13 residues. Looked up from germline, CDR1 is SGHTA and CDR2 is FQGNSA. V lost 9 bases, J lost 5 bases, and 16 bases lay in between. The CDR3 nucleotides are TGTGCCAGTTGGAGTGGGGGGCAATATGGCTACACCTTC. Translating gives CASWSGGQYGYTF. The full variable domain, completed using reference TRBV7-2 and TRBJ1-2, is GAGVSQSPSNKVTEKGKDVELRCDPISGHTALYWYRQSLGQGLEFLIYFQGNSAPDKSGLPSDRFSAERTGGSVSTLTIQRTQQEDSAVYLCASWSGGQYGYTFGSGTRLTVV.

The V gene is TRBV27, the J gene TRBJ2-1, with 7 positions matching TRBD2. J was trimmed by 2 bases and V by 6 bases; bases with no gene match: 1. The CDR3 totals 13 residues. Germline V lookup: CDR1 MNHEY, CDR2 SMNVEV (reference sequence). Here the CDR3 DNA reads TGTGCCAGCAGACTAGCGACCTACAATGAGCAGTTCTTC. Protein sequence: CASRLATYNEQFF.

The chain combines TRBV6-5 with TRBJ1-3, with D unresolved. Trimming left V 5 bases short and J 0 bases short, with 8 bases between. Germline V CDR1 and CDR2: MNHEY, SVGAGI. The CDR3 is made up of 14 amino acids. The CDR3 protein is CASSGRHSGNTIYF. CDR3 DNA sequence: TGTGCCAGCAGTGGCCGGCACTCTGGAAACACCATATATTTT.